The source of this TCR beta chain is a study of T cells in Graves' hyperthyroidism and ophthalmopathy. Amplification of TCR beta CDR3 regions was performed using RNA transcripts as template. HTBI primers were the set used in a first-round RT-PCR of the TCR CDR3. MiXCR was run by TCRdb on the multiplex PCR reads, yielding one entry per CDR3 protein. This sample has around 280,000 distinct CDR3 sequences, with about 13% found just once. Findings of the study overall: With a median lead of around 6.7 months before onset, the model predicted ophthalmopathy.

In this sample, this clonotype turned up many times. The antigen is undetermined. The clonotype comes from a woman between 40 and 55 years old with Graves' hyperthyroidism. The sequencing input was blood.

The CDR3 region has the DNA TGTGCCAGCGCCGACACGCGAGGGGCCTATGAGCAGTTCTTC. It translates to CASADTRGAYEQFF. The chain couples TRBV11-2 to TRBJ2-1, with D possibly being TRBD1 or TRBD2 (5 bases each). Trimming stripped 8 bases from V and 8 bases from J, with 19 bases between. Germline CDR1 and CDR2: SGHAT and FQNNGV. This CDR3 region has 14 residues.